Listed below are T cell receptor beta chains from one sample, sequenced in a study of blood T cell repertoires in COVID-19. Sequencing used immunoSEQ multiplex PCR; TCRdb keeps in-frame clones, though not all of them. The sample records fewer than 250,000 clones, under 90% being singletons. Sequenced material: peripheral blood. These receptors were taken from a man between 60 and 75 years old with acute or convalescent COVID-19. CDR3s include the opening cysteine and the closing phenylalanine or tryptophan. The order of the fields is clone size, D gene, J gene, V gene, CDR3 protein, CDR3 DNA. A D gene is named only where the DNA matches it firmly. Part of the rows lack a size; the others show once, few, many or a class for expanded clones.

. . TRBJ1-5 TRBV30 CAWGPQGSSNQPQHF TGTGCCTGGGGCCCCCAGGGGAGCAGCAATCAGCCCCAGCATTTT
. TRBD1 TRBJ2-4 TRBV6-2/TRBV6-3 CASSGTGANLLAKNIQYF TGTGCCAGCAGTGGGACAGGGGCCAACTTACTAGCCAAAAACATTCAGTACTTC
. . TRBJ1-4 TRBV30 CAYPIGQAKKLFF TGTGCCTACCCAATTGGGCAGGCCAAAAAACTGTTTTTT
. TRBD2 TRBJ2-1 TRBV7-2 CASSTWTSHEQFF TGTGCCAGCAGCACATGGACTAGCCATGAGCAGTTCTTC
. . TRBJ2-1 TRBV3-1/TRBV3-2 CASSQGSVAHQFF TGTGCCAGCAGCCAAGGGTCCGTGGCTCACCAGTTCTTC
. TRBD1 TRBJ1-2 TRBV5-4 CASSFGDRVISGYTF TGTGCCAGCAGCTTTGGGGACAGGGTAATTAGTGGCTACACCTTC
. . TRBJ2-7 TRBV7-2 CASSLAGQPSSYEQYF TGTGCCAGCAGCTTAGCCGGACAGCCGAGCTCCTACGAGCAGTACTTC
. . TRBJ1-1 TRBV6-5 CVCGGGASTEAFF TGTGTTTGTGGCGGGGGCGCGAGCACTGAAGCTTTCTTT
. . TRBJ1-5 TRBV6-5 CASSPTGLDQPQHF TGTGCCAGCAGTCCCACAGGTCTTGATCAGCCCCAGCATTTT
. . TRBJ2-7 TRBV18 CASSPQQGSGVEQYF TGTGCCAGCTCGCCTCAACAGGGGTCGGGAGTCGAGCAGTACTTC
once TRBD1 TRBJ2-7 TRBV6-5 CASSPGQGAYEQYF TGTGCCAGCAGTCCAGGACAGGGGGCTTACGAGCAGTACTTC
. . TRBJ1-1 TRBV11-3 CASSLIFSTEAFF TGTGCCAGCAGCTTAATTTTTAGCACTGAAGCTTTCTTT
. . TRBJ2-5 TRBV11-2 CASNPSGPGLRETQYF TGTGCCAGCAACCCCTCCGGCCCGGGGTTGCGAGAGACCCAGTACTTC